A selection of T cell receptor beta chains follows, all from one sample in a study of response to subunit inactivated influenza vaccine. TCRdb ran MiXCR on the RT-PCR reads and lists one entry per CDR3 protein. The sample holds under 850,000 distinct CDR3 sequences, 15% to 20% seen once. This sample comprised PBMCs from blood, obtained roughly 5 days after vaccination. The source is a man aged 50-59 years who received an inactivated influenza vaccine. CDR3s include the opening cysteine and the closing phenylalanine or tryptophan. The D gene is left open where the match is weak. Rows give clone size only sometimes, using once, few, many, or a class for an expanded clone.

V	D	J	size	DNA	CDR3
TRBV25-1	TRBD2	TRBJ2-7	many	TGTGCCAGCAGACAAGCGGGAGCCTACGAGCAGTACTTC	CASRQAGAYEQYF
TRBV20-1	-	TRBJ2-1	few	TGCAGCGCCCCTCGGCGGACGTACAATGAGCAGTTCTTC	CSAPRRTYNEQFF
TRBV12-3/TRBV12-4	-	TRBJ2-1	-	TGTGCCAGCAGCCCGATCAGGCCGGGTGAGCAGTTCTTC	CASSPIRPGEQFF
TRBV29-1	TRBD1	TRBJ1-2	few	TGCAGCGTCCAGCAGACAGGGTCGTATGGCTACACCTTC	CSVQQTGSYGYTF
TRBV5-1	TRBD2	TRBJ2-7	few	TGCGCCAGCAGCGTAAACAGCGGGAGGGCTGGCGAGCAGTACTTC	CASSVNSGRAGEQYF
TRBV6-2/TRBV6-3	-	TRBJ1-1	few	TGTGCCAGCAGTTACTCTGAGTCTAAGGGTTGGATCATGAACACTGAAGCTTTCTTT	CASSYSESKGWIMNTEAFF
TRBV20-1	TRBD1	TRBJ2-2	-	TGCAGTGCTAGATACAGGGGAACCGGGGAGCTGTTTTTT	CSARYRGTGELFF
TRBV29-1	-	TRBJ1-2	-	TGCAGCGTCGTACAGGGAGACTATGGCTACACCTTC	CSVVQGDYGYTF
TRBV7-8	-	TRBJ2-3	-	TGTGCCAGCAGCTTAGAGATAAGCGCTATTAGCACAGATACGCAGTATTTT	CASSLEISAISTDTQYF
TRBV6-1	-	TRBJ1-1	few	TGTGCCAGCAGTGAAAGCGGGGGCCGGGCTTTCTTT	CASSESGGRAFF
TRBV12-3/TRBV12-4	TRBD1	TRBJ1-5	few	TGTGCCAGCAGTCCTACCACAGGGGAGCATCAGCCCCAGCATTTT	CASSPTTGEHQPQHF
TRBV12-3/TRBV12-4	-	TRBJ2-7	many	TGTGCCAGCAGTCCCTCGGGACGGACATTTCAAGAGCAGTACTTC	CASSPSGRTFQEQYF
TRBV29-1	-	TRBJ2-1	few	TGCAGCGTTGATATGTTAAATGAGCAGTTCTTC	CSVDMLNEQFF
TRBV5-1	-	TRBJ2-3	few	TGCGCCAGCAGCCACGGAGGGCCAGATACGCAGTATTTT	CASSHGGPDTQYF
TRBV7-9	-	TRBJ2-3	many	TGTGCCAGCAGAAACACAGATACGCAGTATTTT	CASRNTDTQYF
TRBV6-1	-	TRBJ2-1	few	TGTGCCAGCACCAATGGGCTAGAGGGTGAGCAGTTCTTC	CASTNGLEGEQFF
TRBV18	-	TRBJ2-7	once	TGTGCCAGCTCTGGAGACAGCTTATCCGAGCAGTACTTC	CASSGDSLSEQYF
TRBV5-1	TRBD1	TRBJ1-1	few	TGCGCCAGCAGCATCCTACAGGGGCGGAACACTGAAGCTTTCTTT	CASSILQGRNTEAFF
TRBV29-1	-	TRBJ2-5	many	TGCAGCGTAGCACAAGAGACCCAGTACTTC	CSVAQETQYF
TRBV7-9	-	TRBJ2-1	-	TGTGCCAGCAGCTCGCCCGGGCCATCTGAGCAGTTCTTC	CASSSPGPSEQFF
TRBV15	TRBD2	TRBJ2-7	few	TGTGCCACCAGCAGATCCCGGTTAGCGGGGGTTCCAACCTACGAGCAGTACTTC	CATSRSRLAGVPTYEQYF
TRBV7-9	TRBD1	TRBJ2-3	few	TGTGCCAGCAGCTTCTTCGGGACAGGGGTTCCAGATACGCAGTATTTT	CASSFFGTGVPDTQYF
TRBV29-1	TRBD1	TRBJ2-7	few	TGCAGCGTCCCGGGACAGGGGTTGAACGAGCAGTACTTC	CSVPGQGLNEQYF
TRBV6-2/TRBV6-3	TRBD1	TRBJ2-2	-	TGTGCCAGCAGACGGGACAGGGGAAGAACCGGGGAGCTGTTTTTT	CASRRDRGRTGELFF
TRBV20-1	-	TRBJ1-2	few	TGCAGTGCAACAGGGTACGGGTACTATGGCTACACCTTC	CSATGYGYYGYTF
TRBV12-3/TRBV12-4	-	TRBJ1-2	-	TGTGCCAGCAGTTTAAACAGGGCCTCATGGGGCTACACCTTC	CASSLNRASWGYTF
TRBV4-1	-	TRBJ2-1	few	TGCGCCAGCAGCCTCAGAGTGGGTGTCTCCTACAATGAGCAGTTCTTC	CASSLRVGVSYNEQFF
TRBV20-1	TRBD2	TRBJ2-1	-	TGCAGTGGGTCCCTCGGGACTAGCGCCAATGAGCAGTTCTTC	CSGSLGTSANEQFF
TRBV20-1	-	TRBJ1-2	few	TGCAGTGCTACCCTCGAGGTTGGCTACACCTTC	CSATLEVGYTF
TRBV5-1	-	TRBJ2-1	-	TGCGCCAGCAGCTTGGGAGGAGGGGGATCCTACAATGAGCAGTTCTTC	CASSLGGGGSYNEQFF
TRBV24-1	-	TRBJ2-5	many	TGTGCCACCAGTGCCCAGGGTAGGGAGACCCAGTACTTC	CATSAQGRETQYF
TRBV5-1	-	TRBJ2-5	few	TGCGCCAGCAGTGCGGGGACTCAAGAGACCCAGTACTTC	CASSAGTQETQYF
TRBV29-1	TRBD1	TRBJ1-2	-	TGCAGCGTCGGTGGGACAGCTGCTAACTATGGCTACACCTTC	CSVGGTAANYGYTF
TRBV5-1	-	TRBJ2-1	-	TGCGCCAGCAGCTGGGCCGGGACGGCGGATGAGCAGTTCTTC	CASSWAGTADEQFF
TRBV5-6	TRBD2	TRBJ2-5	once	TGTGCCAGCAGCTTGGGTTCCGCGGGAGGGTTTGGAGAGACCCAGTACTTC	CASSLGSAGGFGETQYF
TRBV4-2	TRBD1	TRBJ2-4	-	TGTGCCAGCAGCCAATACGACGGGACAGTGTCGGCCAAAAACATTCAGTACTTC	CASSQYDGTVSAKNIQYF
TRBV12-3/TRBV12-4	TRBD1	TRBJ1-1	-	TGTGCCAGCAGCCCCGGGGACAGGAACACTGAAGCTTTCTTT	CASSPGDRNTEAFF
TRBV24-1	-	TRBJ2-7	-	TGTGCCACCAGTCCCAGGGGCACCTACGAGCAGTACTTC	CATSPRGTYEQYF
TRBV2	-	TRBJ2-7	few	TGTGCCAGCAGTAATAGGGGCTTTGGCGAGCAGTACTTC	CASSNRGFGEQYF
TRBV12-3/TRBV12-4	-	TRBJ2-7	many	TGTGCCAGCAGTTCACCCGTAAGCTCCTACGAGCAGTACTTC	CASSSPVSSYEQYF
TRBV12-3/TRBV12-4	TRBD2	TRBJ2-1	-	TGTGCCAGCGGTTTAGCGGGAGTGCGATTGGAGCAGTTCTTC	CASGLAGVRLEQFF
TRBV12-3/TRBV12-4	TRBD1	TRBJ1-1	many	TGTGCCAGCAGTTTAACGGAGGGGGCGACGGAAGCTTTCTTT	CASSLTEGATEAFF
TRBV7-8	-	TRBJ1-1	few	TGTGCCAGCAGCTTCCGGGGGGACCCTAAAGCTTTCTTT	CASSFRGDPKAFF
TRBV24-1	-	TRBJ2-7	few	TGTGCCACCAGTGGTCGGGACATGTTAGAGCAGTACTTC	CATSGRDMLEQYF
TRBV6-1	-	TRBJ2-1	few	TGTGCCAGCAGCATGAACGGCGGACTTGTTACCTACAATGAGCAGTTCTTC	CASSMNGGLVTYNEQFF
TRBV24-1	-	TRBJ1-2	few	TGTGCCACCAGTGACTTCGACAGGTCCTATGGCTACACCTTC	CATSDFDRSYGYTF
TRBV6-1	TRBD2	TRBJ2-3	-	TGTGCCAGCAGTGAGCGATCAGGACTAGCGGGGGGCATCGCAGATACGCAGTATTTT	CASSERSGLAGGIADTQYF
TRBV6-2/TRBV6-3	TRBD1	TRBJ1-1	-	TGTGCCAGCAGTTACTCGTCAGGGGGCGGCACTGAAGCTTTCTTT	CASSYSSGGGTEAFF
TRBV12-3/TRBV12-4	-	TRBJ2-5	many	TGTGCCAGCAGTGGGGAGACCCAGTACTTC	CASSGETQYF
TRBV4-1	-	TRBJ1-2	-	TGCGCCAGCAGCCCTGGGGGTGGCTTGGACTATGGCTACACCTTC	CASSPGGGLDYGYTF
TRBV7-9	-	TRBJ1-1	-	TGTGCCAGCAGCTCAACGACAGGAACCACTGAAGCTTTCTTT	CASSSTTGTTEAFF
TRBV20-1	TRBD2	TRBJ2-3	many	TGCAGTGCTAGAGCGGGGGGGCGGGATACGCAGTATTTT	CSARAGGRDTQYF
TRBV7-9	-	TRBJ2-1	few	TGTGCCAGCAGCTTAGTGGCAGGCGATACGAAGCAGTTCTTC	CASSLVAGDTKQFF
TRBV5-6	-	TRBJ1-6	-	TGTGCCAGCAGCTTCGGGCCAGAAAATTCACCCCTCCACTTT	CASSFGPENSPLHF